Below are 8 T cell receptor beta chains sequenced from a single sample in a study of T-cell reconstitution after alpha-beta-depleted transplantation in children. Preparation of the TCRbeta library was carried out with unique molecular identifiers. TCRdb fed the PCR reads into MiXCR, producing one record per CDR3 protein. This sample has about 540,000 distinct CDR3 sequences; about a sixth occur once, and the top ten carry 3% to 3.5%. The sample was PBMCs from the stem cell graft donor, taken from the stem cell graft. The receptor source for this set is a human donor who donated a stem cell graft to a child with acute lymphoblastic leukemia.

This clonotype was seen only a few times. The genes are TRBV6-5 and TRBJ1-2; D gene uncertain. CDR1 is MNHEY, CDR2 SVGAGI, per germline. The CDR3 is made up of 14 amino acids. Trimming left V 2 bases short and J 4 bases short, with 11 bases between. In DNA form, the CDR3 reads TGTGCCAGCAGTTACGCCGAGTGGGGCTATGGCTACACCTTC. Protein sequence: CASSYAEWGYGYTF.

The chain is built from TRBV20-1 and TRBJ2-1; D unclear. The CDR3 covers 11 residues. V lost 2 bases and J lost 8, with 7 bases in between. Germline assignment: CDR1 DFQATT and CDR2 SNEGSKA (reference sequence). The CDR3 is CSARNGHEQFF. As DNA, the CDR3 is TGCAGTGCTAGAAACGGTCATGAGCAGTTCTTC.

The chain employs TRBV19 and TRBJ2-2; no clear D gene. The germline gives CDR1 LNHDA, CDR2 SQIVND (reference sequence). The CDR3 sequence is 12 residues long. The DNA of the CDR3 is TGTGCTTTAAGGGTAGACACCGGGGAGCTGTTTTTT. Its translation: CALRVDTGELFF.

This clonotype turned up a few times. The chain has TRBV3-1 and TRBJ1-2; TRBD1 might be the D (5 bases). From germline, CDR1 is LGHDT and CDR2 YNNKEL (reference sequence). The length of the CDR3 is 12 residues. V gave up 7 bases and J gave up 2 bases, with 8 bases separating them. CDR3 nucleotides: TGTGCCAGCACCAGGGCCAACTATGGCTACACCTTC. Residues: CASTRANYGYTF.

The chain carries TRBV13 and TRBJ2-3, with 7 bases matching TRBD2. V lost 4 bases, J lost 2 bases, and 9 bases stayed unmatched. The CDR3 has 16 amino acids. CDR1 is PRHDT and CDR2 is FYEKMQ in the germline V gene (reference sequence). The CDR3 here is CASSSEGLPYTDTQYF. The CDR3 DNA sequence: TGTGCCAGCAGCTCCGAGGGACTACCCTACACAGATACGCAGTATTTT.

The chain carries TRBV15 and TRBJ2-1; D unclear. V was trimmed by 0 bases and J by 6 bases, leaving 12 bases between them. Germline-derived CDR1 and CDR2 are LNHNV and YYDKDF (reference sequence). This CDR3 has 15 amino acids. This CDR3 reads CATSRDARSFNEQFF. The DNA of the CDR3 is TGTGCCACCAGCAGAGATGCCCGCTCATTCAATGAGCAGTTCTTC.

This clonotype has just one count. The chain uses TRBV9 and TRBJ2-1; unclear D gene. CDR3 length equals 15 residues. Germline V gene data show CDR1 as SGDLS and CDR2 as YYNGEE. V lost 1 base and J 0 bases, leaving 8 bases between the germline ends. CDR3 DNA sequence: TGTGCCAGCAGCGTACAAGAAAGCTCCTACAATGAGCAGTTCTTC. Translation gives CASSVQESSYNEQFF.

This clonotype has just a few counts. This chain connects TRBV7-9 to TRBJ2-1, with a tentative D call TRBD2 (6 bases). Germline values: CDR1 SEHNR, CDR2 FQNEAQ (reference sequence). Trimming took 5 bases from V and 1 from J, leaving 12 bases between them. This CDR3 contains 15 residues. CDR3: CASSPYGRSYNEQFF. In DNA form, the CDR3 reads TGTGCCAGCAGCCCCTATGGGAGGTCCTACAATGAGCAGTTCTTC.